The 20 T cell receptor beta chains reported below all come from one sample, sequenced in a study of shared clonotypes between healthy human individuals. Clones were read by immunoSEQ multiplex PCR, and TCRdb kept only the in-frame ones, dropping some. This table has some 2,400,000 clones, approximately 96% appearing once. The specimen sequenced was naive CD4+ T cells sorted from blood. Sample subset: CD45RA+ positively selected. The receptors stem from a man between 18 and 35 years old in good health.

The V call is TRBV6-5, the J call TRBJ2-1; D possibly uses TRBD1 or TRBD2 (5 bases each). Germline lookup yields CDR1 MNHEY and CDR2 SVGAGI. The CDR3 sequence is 15 residues long. The V gene lost 4 bases and the J gene lost 1 base, with 11 bases spanning the gap. The CDR3 here is CASSSGTNSYNEQFF. CDR3 coding DNA: TGTGCCAGCAGTTCCGGGACCAATTCCTACAATGAGCAGTTCTTC.

Points on this clone: Other DNA sequences within the sample encode an identical CDR3. The V gene is TRBV2, the J gene TRBJ2-7; either TRBD1 or TRBD2 may fit D (5 bases each). CDR3 size: 14 residues. With 3 bases removed from V and 0 bases from J, the gap between germline ends came to 9 bases. Looked up from germline, CDR1 is SNHLY and CDR2 is FYNNEI. The CDR3 nucleotides read TGTGCCAGCAGTGATTGGGGGAGCTCCTACGAGCAGTACTTC. Its protein product is CASSDWGSSYEQYF.

The rearrangement uses TRBV23-1 and TRBJ2-5, with a possible D match to TRBD1 (6 bases). TRBV23-1 is an ORF, with its function uncertain. Trimming cost V 6 bases and J 1 base, with 15 bases left between them. The CDR3 runs to 15 residues. The CDR3 reads CASSLLDRTQETQYF. CDR3 coding DNA: TGCGCCAGCAGCCTTCTTGACAGGACCCAAGAGACCCAGTACTTC.

V and J are TRBV28 and TRBJ1-1; TRBD1 agrees at 8 bases. CDR1 is MDHEN, CDR2 SYDVKM, per germline. The CDR3 totals 15 residues. J was trimmed by 1 base and V by 5 bases; bases with no gene match: 6. The CDR3 sequence: CASSPTGEGNTEAFF. The DNA for the CDR3 is TGTGCCAGCAGTCCGACAGGGGAGGGGAACACTGAAGCTTTCTTT.

V usage is TRBV9 and J usage is TRBJ2-5; D may be TRBD1 or TRBD2 (5 bases each). The ends were cut back, 2 bases at V and 6 bases at J, with 14 bases in the middle. CDR1 and CDR2 from the germline V gene are SGDLS and YYNGEE. CDR3 length equals 14 residues. As DNA, the CDR3 is TGTGCCAGCAGCGTGGGGGAAAGGGGCCAGACCCAGTACTTC. Its translation: CASSVGERGQTQYF.

V is TRBV29-1 and J is TRBJ2-3, with TRBD2 identical over 7 bases. Germline loops: CDR1 SQVTM, CDR2 ANQGSEA. The CDR3 runs 14 residues. V dropped 8 bases and J dropped 0; count of bases not matched to a gene: 8. The chain's CDR3 is CSISSGISTDTQYF. The CDR3 DNA follows: TGCAGCATCTCGAGCGGGATTAGCACAGATACGCAGTATTTT.

Only one count was recorded for this clone. This chain connects TRBV4-3 to TRBJ2-7; 10 positions agree with TRBD2. V lost 0 bases and J lost 2; bases outside the gene matches: 7. Germline lookup yields CDR1 LGHNA and CDR2 YSLEER. The CDR3 extends over 17 amino acids. CDR3 DNA: TGCGCCAGCAGCCAAGATTGGGCTAGCGGGGGAACCTACGAGCAGTACTTC. Protein sequence: CASSQDWASGGTYEQYF.

The chain employs TRBV30 and TRBJ2-5; possible D gene TRBD2, 6 bases. Trimming took off 2 bases at V and 5 bases at J, with 12 bases between the two ends. Germline V CDR1 and CDR2: GTSNPN, SVGIG (reference sequence). CDR3 length equals 13 residues. CDR3 coding DNA: TGTGCCTGGAGTTTGCTGGGAGGTGAGACCCAGTACTTC. This codes for CAWSLLGGETQYF.

The chain couples TRBV28 to TRBJ2-5, with 9 bases that match TRBD2. Germline V gene data show CDR1 as MDHEN and CDR2 as SYDVKM. The V gene end was trimmed by 2 bases and the J gene end by 5 bases; junction bases not matched to a gene: 6. The CDR3 is 15 amino acids. The CDR3 nucleotides read TGTGCCAGCAGTTTAGGCGGGGGGGTGAGGGAGACCCAGTACTTC. It is translated as CASSLGGGVRETQYF.

This clone appeared once. The DNA of the CDR3 is TGTGCCAGCAAGACGGCGGACTATGGCTACACCTTC. It is translated as CASKTADYGYTF. The chain uses TRBV6-5 and TRBJ1-2; D unclear. Germline-derived CDR1 and CDR2 are MNHEY and SVGAGI. The CDR3 sequence is 12 residues long. With 7 bases removed from V and 3 bases from J, the gap between germline ends came to 9 bases.

This chain uses TRBV28 with TRBJ1-3; 9 bases align to TRBD1. V trimming: 2 bases; J trimming: 3 bases; junction bases outside the gene matches: 8. Germline CDR1 and CDR2: MDHEN and SYDVKM. This CDR3 region has 17 residues. CDR3 in amino acids: CASSLPPGTGHGNTIYF. Here the CDR3 DNA reads TGTGCCAGCAGTTTACCTCCCGGGACAGGGCATGGAAACACCATATATTTT.

This chain uses TRBV6-5 with TRBJ2-7, with a possible D match to TRBD1 (6 bases). Germline V gives CDR1 MNHEY, CDR2 SVGAGI. With 4 bases removed from V and 7 bases from J, the gap between germline ends came to 11 bases. The CDR3 spans 12 residues. Here the CDR3 reads CASSLGAGEQYF. Here the CDR3 DNA reads TGTGCCAGCAGTTTGGGGGCAGGTGAGCAGTACTTC.

The chain employs TRBV9 and TRBJ1-6; D ambiguous. The length of the CDR3 is 16 residues. The V end was cut by 0 bases, the J end by 10 bases, with 17 bases between. The germline CDR1 and CDR2 sequences are SGDLS and YYNGEE. This CDR3 is CASSVAQSVSSSPLHF. The DNA of the CDR3 is TGTGCCAGCAGCGTAGCTCAAAGCGTAAGTTCGTCACCCCTCCACTTT.

V usage is TRBV10-3 and J usage is TRBJ1-1; possibly TRBD1 for D (6 bases). The CDR3 has 15 amino acids. Germline V lookup: CDR1 ENHRY, CDR2 SYGVKD. The V end was cut by 0 bases, the J end by 5 bases, with 13 bases between. CDR3 amino acids: CAISESGRGETEAFF. The CDR3 nucleotides are TGTGCCATCAGTGAGTCAGGGAGGGGGGAGACTGAAGCTTTCTTT.

V usage is TRBV7-8 and J usage is TRBJ1-1; TRBD1 aligns across 9 bases. V trimming: 5 bases; J trimming: 4 bases; junction bases outside the gene matches: 2. Per germline, CDR1 SGHVS and CDR2 FQNEAQ. This CDR3 is 13 amino acids long. In DNA form, the CDR3 reads TGTGCCAGCAGCCGGACAGGGGCCACTGAAGCTTTCTTT. This encodes CASSRTGATEAFF.

CDR3 DNA: TGTGCCAGCAGCCCGGCGGGGGTTAACTATGGCTACACCTTC. The encoded protein is CASSPAGVNYGYTF. The chain links TRBV7-2 to TRBJ1-2, with a weak D call TRBD1 (5 bases). Per germline, CDR1 SGHTA and CDR2 FQGNSA. V was pared by 5 bases and J by 1 base, with 11 bases between. This CDR3 contains 14 residues.

J is TRBJ2-5 and V is TRBV11-2; no reliable D call. The CDR3 has 14 amino acids. With 3 bases removed from V and 4 bases from J, the gap between germline ends came to 12 bases. The V gene's germline CDR1 is SGHAT and CDR2 FQNNGV. The CDR3 protein is CASSFTGYLETQYF. CDR3 DNA: TGTGCCAGCAGCTTTACTGGCTACCTAGAGACCCAGTACTTC.

This clone was detected only once. V gene TRBV6-6 combines with J gene TRBJ1-1; D is unresolved. Trimming stripped 2 bases from V and 7 bases from J, with 11 bases between. This CDR3 region has 13 residues. Germline lookup yields CDR1 MNHNY and CDR2 SVGAGI (reference sequence). The DNA of the CDR3 is TGTGCCAGCAGTTACGTACCGGGCCGTGAAGCTTTCTTT. Protein product: CASSYVPGREAFF.

The V gene is TRBV19, the J gene TRBJ1-1; 7 nucleotides align to TRBD1. The CDR3 is 14 amino acids. CDR1 LNHDA and CDR2 SQIVND come from the germline V gene (reference sequence). V lost 6 bases and J lost 0; bases outside the gene matches: 4. CDR3 amino acids: CASRTGPLNTEAFF. The DNA of the CDR3 is TGTGCCAGTAGGACAGGGCCCCTGAACACTGAAGCTTTCTTT.

The chain combines TRBV5-1 with TRBJ1-6; TRBD1 matches at 10 bases. Germline trimming cut 5 bases from V and 7 bases from J; bases unmatched to any gene: 6. This CDR3 is built from 15 residues. In germline, CDR1 is SGHRS, CDR2 YFSETQ. Here the CDR3 DNA reads TGCGCCAGCAGATCCAGGGGACAGGGGAATTCACCCCTCCACTTT. Residues: CASRSRGQGNSPLHF.